One and the same sample provided the 5 T cell receptor beta chains below, sequenced in a study of a mutant IDH1 vaccine in newly diagnosed glioma. Time point of the sample: week 23, last vaccination. The content of each vaccine dose was 300 ug of mutant IDH1 20-mer peptide, and topical imiquimod accompanied it. Clones were read by immunoSEQ multiplex PCR, and TCRdb kept only the in-frame ones, dropping some. This sample has approximately 81,000 clones, with approximately 85% found just once. These receptors are not linked to any known antigen. This sample comprised PBMCs, obtained from a glioma patient whose treatment included an IDH1 peptide vaccine. The origin of the receptors is a man under 40 with glioma. Some clones in this sample may be carry-over from other donors' samples.

V gene TRBV28 combines with J gene TRBJ2-7, with D perhaps TRBD1 (7 bases). This CDR3 is built from 15 residues. Trimming removed 5 bases at V and 2 bases at J, with 16 bases between. Germline values: CDR1 MDHEN, CDR2 SYDVKM. As DNA, the CDR3 is TGTGCCAGCAGTCCCCGACAGGGAGGTCCCTACGAGCAGTACTTC. It encodes CASSPRQGGPYEQYF.

The CDR3 sequence: CASGPGQYQETQYF. The CDR3 nucleotides are TGTGCCAGCGGACCGGGACAGTACCAAGAGACCCAGTACTTC. The genes are TRBV7-9 and TRBJ2-5, with 7 bases matching TRBD1. This CDR3 comprises 14 residues. V gave up 8 bases and J gave up 0 bases; unmatched junction bases: 6. CDR1 and CDR2 from the germline V gene are SEHNR and FQNEAQ (reference sequence). The full variable domain, rest sourced from reference TRBV7-9 and TRBJ2-5, is DTGVSQNPRHKITKRGQNVTFRCDPISEHNRLYWYRQTLGQGPEFLTYFQNEAQLEKSRLLSDRFSAERPKGSFSTLEIQRTEQGDSAMYLCASGPGQYQETQYFGPGTRLLVL.

The J gene is TRBJ1-5, the V gene TRBV30, with D perhaps matching TRBD1 (6 bases). Germline assignment: CDR1 GTSNPN and CDR2 SVGIG (reference sequence). The CDR3 covers 12 residues. V dropped 8 bases and J dropped 4 bases, with 12 bases sitting between them. This CDR3 reads CAGKQGNQPQHF. The CDR3 region has the DNA TGTGCCGGAAAACAGGGTAATCAGCCCCAGCATTTT.

The chain recombines TRBV4-1 with TRBJ2-5; 16 nucleotides line up with TRBD2. The J call is in doubt because the DNA end fits TRBJ2-7 better. CDR1 is MGHRA and CDR2 is YSYEKL in the germline V gene. The CDR3 has 19 amino acids. In nucleotides, the CDR3 is TGCGCCAGCAGCCCCAGCATCCCCGGGACTAGCGGGAGGGGGTACGAGCAGTACTTC. This translates into CASSPSIPGTSGRGYEQYF.

The chain links TRBV19 to TRBJ2-7; TRBD1 matches 10 bases. In germline, CDR1 is LNHDA, CDR2 SQIVND (reference sequence). After removal of 4 bases from V and 4 bases from J, the junction contained 7 bases not matched to a gene. CDR3 length: 15 residues. The CDR3 sequence: CASSNPGTGDYEQYF. CDR3 DNA sequence: TGTGCCAGTAGTAACCCCGGGACAGGGGATTACGAGCAGTACTTC.